Following are 23 T cell receptor beta chains from one sample sequenced in a study of cytomegalovirus exposure and HLA in healthy donors. Primers: 60 Vbeta forward and 13 Jbeta reverse. Generated by immunoSEQ multiplex PCR, the TCRdb table keeps only in-frame clones and is missing some. The data contain some 160,000 clones, approximately 81% of them seen just once; the ten biggest clones take up approximately 1.2%. The sequenced sample consisted of PBMCs. The receptors originated from a man in his fifties or sixties in good health and CMV-seropositive.

The genes are TRBV28 and TRBJ1-1; D is unresolved. Between the trimmed V and J ends, which lost 5 bases and 9 bases, there was a span of 13 bases. This CDR3 contains 12 residues. The germline V gene encodes CDR1 MDHEN and CDR2 SYDVKM. CDR3 DNA sequence: TGTGCCAGCAGTCCCGAGGTGTCCCAAGCTTTCTTT. Translating gives CASSPEVSQAFF.

The V call is TRBV10-2, the J call TRBJ1-1, with 12 bases that match TRBD1. The junction had 5 bases not matched to a gene; V was cut back by 6 bases and J by 3 bases. Germline lookup yields CDR1 WSHSY and CDR2 SAAADI. The CDR3 runs to 15 residues. CDR3 sequence reads: CASRPGQGADTEAFF. CDR3 in DNA: TGCGCCAGCAGACCGGGACAGGGGGCGGACACTGAAGCTTTCTTT.

The rearrangement links TRBV7-2 to TRBJ1-5; TRBD1 aligns across 10 bases. The CDR3 loop spans 14 amino acids. Germline CDR1 is SGHTA and CDR2 is FQGNSA. After removal of 4 bases from V and 7 bases from J, the junction contained 4 bases not matched to a gene. The CDR3 sequence: CASSSGTGAQPQHF. The CDR3 coding sequence is TGTGCCAGCAGCTCCGGGACAGGGGCGCAGCCCCAGCATTTT.

The genes are TRBV2 and TRBJ2-1; the D gene is possibly TRBD2 (5 bases). This CDR3 comprises 12 residues. With 4 bases removed from V and 14 bases from J, the gap between germline ends came to 15 bases. In germline, CDR1 is SNHLY, CDR2 FYNNEI. CDR3 sequence: CASSGPGPGEFF. Written as DNA, the CDR3 is TGTGCCAGCAGTGGGCCGGGCCCCGGGGAGTTCTTC.

This chain links TRBV14 with TRBJ2-5; TRBD2 aligns across 7 bases. The junction had 10 bases not matched to a gene; V was cut back by 2 bases and J by 4 bases. The CDR3 spans 16 residues. Germline loops: CDR1 SGHDN, CDR2 FVKESK. The CDR3 DNA is TGTGCCAGCAGCCAAACCCCCAAGGCTAGCGGAGAGACCCAGTACTTC. Its translation: CASSQTPKASGETQYF.

This clone is a singleton in its sample. The chain has TRBV15 and TRBJ1-2; 7 bases fit TRBD1. The CDR3 sequence is 16 residues long. V shed 3 bases, J shed 0 bases, and the junction held 7 bases outside the gene matches. CDR1 LNHNV and CDR2 YYDKDF come from the germline V gene (reference sequence). The CDR3 nucleotides are TGTGCCACCAGCAGGGACAGGTCTAACTCTAACTATGGCTACACCTTC. Amino acids: CATSRDRSNSNYGYTF. The complete variable domain, with remaining parts taken from reference TRBV15 and TRBJ1-2, reads DAMVIQNPRYQVTQFGKPVTLSCSQTLNHNVMYWYQQKSSQAPKLLFHYYDKDFNNEADTPDNFQSRRPNTSFCFLDIRSPGLGDTAMYLCATSRDRSNSNYGYTFGSGTRLTVV.

This chain uses TRBV7-9 with TRBJ1-2, with a tentative D call TRBD1 (5 bases). Germline lookup yields CDR1 SEHNR and CDR2 FQNEAQ (reference sequence). The V gene lost 5 bases and the J gene lost 4 bases, with 20 bases spanning the gap. The CDR3 totals 16 residues. CDR3 region: CASSRLGDSGSYGYTF. The CDR3 DNA sequence: TGTGCCAGCAGCCGCCTGGGCGACAGCGGGAGCTATGGCTACACCTTC.

The gene calls are TRBV30 and TRBJ2-4; D might be TRBD2 (6 bases). Per the germline V gene, CDR1 is GTSNPN and CDR2 is SVGIG (reference sequence). Between the trimmed V and J ends, which lost 4 bases and 2 bases, there was a span of 15 bases. This CDR3 is built from 15 residues. The CDR3, as DNA: TGTGCCTGGAAAGGCCAGCGGGTAACCAAAAACATTCAGTACTTC. This sequence encodes CAWKGQRVTKNIQYF.

The chain links TRBV28 to TRBJ2-7; possibly TRBD2 for D (6 bases). Germline CDR1 is MDHEN and CDR2 is SYDVKM. V gave up 5 bases and J gave up 6 bases, with 17 bases separating them. This CDR3 comprises 14 residues. CDR3 amino acids: CASSPSAYGGEQYF. In DNA form, the CDR3 reads TGTGCCAGCAGTCCTTCGGCGTACGGGGGCGAGCAGTACTTC.

This rearrangement joins TRBV27 to TRBJ2-7; D might be TRBD1 (6 bases). This CDR3 has 12 amino acids. CDR1 MNHEY and CDR2 SMNVEV come from the germline V gene (reference sequence). V dropped 3 bases and J dropped 7 bases, with 10 bases sitting between them. The CDR3 coding sequence is TGTGCCAGCAGTTTCAAGCAGGGGGAGCAGTACTTC. Amino acids: CASSFKQGEQYF.

This clone was detected once. The CDR3 bases are TGTGCCAGCCTCCCCCCGGGGAGGGCCCCAGATACGCAGTATTTT. Translation gives CASLPPGRAPDTQYF. The V gene is TRBV28, the J gene TRBJ2-3; 7 nucleotides line up with TRBD2. This CDR3 is built from 15 residues. J was trimmed by 4 bases and V by 8 bases; bases with no gene match: 12. Germline V gene lookup returns CDR1 MDHEN and CDR2 SYDVKM.

V and J are TRBV13 and TRBJ2-7, with a tentative D call TRBD1 (6 bases). CDR3 length: 15 residues. V gave up 4 bases and J gave up 1 base, with 14 bases separating them. From germline, CDR1 is PRHDT and CDR2 FYEKMQ (reference sequence). CDR3 in amino acids: CASSSRDKESYEQYF. In DNA, the CDR3 is TGTGCCAGCAGCTCTCGGGACAAAGAGTCCTACGAGCAGTACTTC.

This chain uses TRBV5-6 with TRBJ2-2, with 10 bases that match TRBD2. This CDR3 comprises 14 residues. Germline V CDR1 and CDR2: SGHDT, YYEEEE. With V trimmed by 4 bases and J by 6 bases, 3 bases remained unmatched. As DNA, the CDR3 is TGTGCCAGCAGCAAAGCGGGAGGGCCCGGGGAGCTGTTTTTT. The encoded protein is CASSKAGGPGELFF.

The rearrangement uses TRBV5-1 and TRBJ2-1, with 7 bases fitting TRBD1. Trimming cost V 2 bases and J 7 bases; bases outside gene matches: 15. Germline V gene sequence: CDR1 SGHRS, CDR2 YFSETQ. The CDR3 contains 17 residues. In DNA, the CDR3 is TGCGCCAGCAGCTTCATATTCGACAGGGCCTGGGGGAATGAGCAGTTCTTC. It codes for CASSFIFDRAWGNEQFF.

This clone was found once. The chain employs TRBV6-6 and TRBJ2-1; TRBD2 matches 11 bases. The CDR3 is 16 amino acids. Losses at the gene ends were 7 bases for V and 6 bases for J; bases not matched to a gene: 11. CDR1 is MNHNY and CDR2 is SVGAGI in the germline V gene (reference sequence). DNA for the CDR3: TGTGCCAGCATTAGGGGACTAGCGGAGGCGCGCAATGAGCAGTTCTTC. It codes for CASIRGLAEARNEQFF.

This sequence joins TRBV6-5 and TRBJ2-5; TRBD1 is a possible D gene (6 bases). Per the germline V gene, CDR1 is MNHEY and CDR2 is SVGAGI. This CDR3 is 14 amino acids long. Trimming cost V 5 bases and J 1 base, with 11 bases left between them. The CDR3 sequence: CASSTRGGQETQYF. The CDR3 DNA reads TGTGCCAGCAGTACCCGAGGGGGCCAAGAGACCCAGTACTTC.

The chain links TRBV11-2 to TRBJ1-1; D is possibly TRBD1 (5 bases). The CDR3 runs to 15 residues. Per germline, CDR1 SGHAT and CDR2 FQNNGV. Trimming shortened V by 4 bases and J by 6 bases, and 18 bases separated the two germline ends. CDR3 sequence (DNA): TGTGCCAGCAGCTCTTTCAGGCCCCAAGGGGCTGAAGCTTTCTTT. Protein sequence: CASSSFRPQGAEAFF.

This clone came up a few times. The chain joins TRBV30 to TRBJ1-3; D is possibly TRBD1 (5 bases). Trimming removed 4 bases at V and 0 bases at J, with 10 bases between. The CDR3 runs 14 residues. From germline, CDR1 is GTSNPN and CDR2 SVGIG (reference sequence). DNA of the CDR3: TGTGCCTGGAACGGGGGGAGCTCTGGAAACACCATATATTTT. Encoded protein: CAWNGGSSGNTIYF.

This clone came up a few times. This chain joins TRBV5-1 and TRBJ2-2; TRBD1 is a possible D gene (6 bases). Looked up from germline, CDR1 is SGHRS and CDR2 is YFSETQ. With 4 bases removed from V and 5 bases from J, the gap between germline ends came to 21 bases. CDR3 length: 17 residues. CDR3 sequence (DNA): TGCGCCAGCAGCCAGGAGCCAGGGGCCCCGAGGACCGGGGAGCTGTTTTTT. Its protein product is CASSQEPGAPRTGELFF.

CDR3 in amino acids: CASSFGASAGELFF. CDR3 DNA: TGTGCCAGCAGCTTTGGGGCTAGCGCCGGGGAGCTGTTTTTT. The rearrangement links TRBV5-4 to TRBJ2-2; possibly TRBD2 for D (6 bases). The CDR3 length is 14 residues. With 2 bases removed from V and 6 bases from J, the gap between germline ends came to 11 bases. In germline, CDR1 is SGHNT, CDR2 YYREEE (reference sequence).

The chain carries TRBV4-1 and TRBJ1-4, with D hard to call. Trimming took 2 bases from V and 4 from J, leaving 11 bases between them. Germline values: CDR1 MGHRA, CDR2 YSYEKL. This CDR3 is built from 15 residues. The chain's CDR3 is CASSQIGGVNEKLFF. In DNA form, the CDR3 reads TGCGCCAGCAGCCAAATTGGAGGCGTTAATGAAAAACTGTTTTTT.

This clone came up once. CDR3 nucleotide sequence: TGTGCCAGCAGCTCGTATAGCGGGAGCACAGATACGCAGTATTTT. Translation gives CASSSYSGSTDTQYF. The rearrangement uses TRBV11-2 and TRBJ2-3; 7 bases map to TRBD2. Germline V gene lookup returns CDR1 SGHAT and CDR2 FQNNGV. The CDR3 has 15 amino acids. The V gene end was trimmed by 4 bases and the J gene end by 0 bases; junction bases not matched to a gene: 4.

The chain combines TRBV18 with TRBJ2-5; TRBD2 agrees at 12 bases. The CDR3 runs to 18 residues. V lost 3 bases and J lost 5; bases outside the gene matches: 13. Per germline, CDR1 KGHSH and CDR2 LQKENI. The DNA for the CDR3 is TGTGCCAGCTCACCGCTAGCCCCGACTAGCGGGAGATCGGAGACCCAGTACTTC. It encodes CASSPLAPTSGRSETQYF.